This T cell receptor (beta chain) was obtained from a study of cytomegalovirus exposure and HLA in healthy donors. Study details: Earlier results showed roughly 120 million unique TCR beta sequences derived from about 179 million T cells.

In the case of this clone: Antigen specificity is unknown.

60 Vbeta and 13 Jbeta primers were used in PCR. Per the study methods: Later, 80 million or so unique TCR beta chains were counted in an analysis, and 10 million to 12 million of them were shared. Method: immunoSEQ multiplex PCR; TCRdb's copy keeps in-frame clones and lacks some. Clonal size and the V and J genes are those of that table, whereas D and trimming came from the DNA. The table records over 100,000 clones, around 80% of them present only once. Findings of the study overall: In vitro work confirmed that three CMV-associated chains recognize CMV antigens.

Sequenced sample: PBMCs. This TCR was sampled from a man aged 25 to 40 in good health and CMV-seronegative.

In nucleotides, the CDR3 is TGTGCCAGTACCCAAACTTGGACAGGGCTAAAAAATCAGCCCCAGCATTTT. Translating it yields CASTQTWTGLKNQPQHF. V gene TRBV19 combines with J gene TRBJ1-5; TRBD1 matches 8 bases. The germline gives CDR1 LNHDA, CDR2 SQIVND (reference sequence). This CDR3 spans 17 amino acids. V was clipped by 7 bases and J by 4 bases; unmatched bases: 15. Variable domain in full (rest from reference TRBV19 and TRBJ1-5): DGGITQSPKYLFRKEGQNVTLSCEQNLNHDAMYWYRQDPGQGLRLIYYSQIVNDFQKGDIAEGYSVSREKKESFPLTVTSAQKNPTAFYLCASTQTWTGLKNQPQHFGDGTRLSIL.